A single sample is the source of the 26 T cell receptor beta chains below, sequenced in a study of T-cell reconstitution after alpha-beta-depleted transplantation in children. This sample's TCRbeta library carried unique molecular identifier barcodes. One entry per CDR3 protein, called by TCRdb with MiXCR from the PCR reads. The sample has hundreds of thousands of distinct CDR3 sequences; roughly 9.5% are singletons. The sequencing here drew on PBMCs from the stem cell graft donor, taken from the stem cell graft. These receptors were obtained from a human donor who donated a stem cell graft to a child with SCID.

The rearrangement uses TRBV2 and TRBJ2-3; 9 bases are a match to TRBD2. The CDR3 is 15 amino acids. CDR1 is SNHLY and CDR2 is FYNNEI in the germline V gene. V gave up 10 bases and J gave up 4 bases; unmatched junction bases: 12. The CDR3 is CAIDRGGALADTQYF. The CDR3 DNA reads TGTGCCATCGACCGCGGGGGGGCCTTGGCAGATACGCAGTATTTT.

Of note for this clonotype: Germline and junction disagree at one end, which may indicate a read error. The rearrangement uses TRBV2 and TRBJ1-2; D is undetermined. The CDR3 consists of 13 residues. The germline gives CDR1 SNHLY, CDR2 FYNNEI. The CDR3: CASSGRLNYCYTF. Here the CDR3 DNA reads TGTGCCAGCAGTGGCCGTCTTAACTATTGCTACACCTTC. The variable domain in full, completed from reference TRBV2 and TRBJ1-2, reads EPEVTQTPSHQVTQMGQEVILRCVPISNHLYFYWYRQILGQKVEFLVSFYNNEISEKSEIFDDQFSVERPDGSNFTLKIRSTKLEDSAMYFCASSGRLNYCYTFGSGTRLTVV.

The chain employs TRBV11-2 and TRBJ2-7, with 8 bases aligning to TRBD2. J gave up 7 bases and V 2 bases, and 10 bases lay outside the gene matches. The CDR3 extends over 15 amino acids. Germline V lookup: CDR1 SGHAT, CDR2 FQNNGV. CDR3 residues: CASSLISGGSREQYF. Here the CDR3 DNA reads TGTGCCAGCAGCTTAATAAGCGGGGGTTCTCGTGAGCAGTACTTC.

This chain links TRBV5-1 with TRBJ2-7; D gene unclear. Germline CDR1 reads SGHRS; CDR2 reads YFSETQ. Between the trimmed V and J ends, which lost 0 bases and 3 bases, there was a span of 10 bases. The CDR3 consists of 14 residues. CDR3 protein: CASSLAGRYYEQYF. As DNA, the CDR3 is TGCGCCAGCAGCTTGGCCGGGCGCTACTACGAGCAGTACTTC. Full variable domain (rest looked up from reference TRBV5-1 and TRBJ2-7): KAGVTQTPRYLIKTRGQQVTLSCSPISGHRSVSWYQQTPGQGLQFLFEYFSETQRNKGNFPGRFSGRQFSNSRSEMNVSTLELGDSALYLCASSLAGRYYEQYFGPGTRLTVT.

This clonotype came up a few times. V and J are TRBV21-1 and TRBJ2-7; the D call TRBD2 from the table was never checked on the DNA. TRBV21-1 is a pseudogene segment. The CDR3 is 16 residues long. The CDR3 region has the DNA TGTGCCGACCTAATTCCCAAGGGCCGGGACTCCTACGAGCAGTACTTC. It is translated as CADLIPKGRDSYEQYF.

The chain links TRBV5-1 to TRBJ2-3; no clear D. With 4 bases removed from V and 5 bases from J, the gap between germline ends came to 14 bases. The CDR3 extends over 14 amino acids. Germline lookup yields CDR1 SGHRS and CDR2 YFSETQ. CDR3 sequence: CASSLQSRLDTQYF. The CDR3 DNA sequence: TGCGCCAGCAGCCTACAATCTAGGTTAGATACGCAGTATTTT.

This clonotype was observed a handful of times. The genes are TRBV2 and TRBJ2-7, with unresolved D. The CDR3 covers 14 residues. V lost 5 bases and J lost 2, with 13 bases in between. From germline, CDR1 is SNHLY and CDR2 FYNNEI. CDR3 nucleotides: TGTGCCAGCAGTTCTGAGGCTGTAACCTACGAGCAGTACTTC. Protein product: CASSSEAVTYEQYF.

V gene TRBV20-1 combines with J gene TRBJ2-1, with 7 bases lining up with TRBD2. Trimming cost V 0 bases and J 1 base; bases outside gene matches: 9. Per germline, CDR1 DFQATT and CDR2 SNEGSKA (reference sequence). The CDR3 runs to 17 residues. This CDR3 is CSARDRSSGQSYNEQFF. For the CDR3, the DNA is TGCAGTGCTAGAGATAGGTCTAGCGGCCAATCCTACAATGAGCAGTTCTTC.

The gene calls are TRBV18 and TRBJ1-4; D is perhaps TRBD1 (6 bases). The V gene's germline CDR1 is KGHSH and CDR2 LQKENI. Trimming removed 3 bases from V and 3 bases from J, with 11 bases in between. The CDR3 loop spans 15 amino acids. CDR3 DNA sequence: TGTGCCAGCTCACCGAAGACAGGTCCTAATGAAAAACTGTTTTTT. This translates into CASSPKTGPNEKLFF.

This clonotype appeared a few times. The rearrangement links TRBV11-2 to TRBJ1-6, with D uncertain. V was shortened by 1 base and J by 3 bases, with 7 bases between the two germline ends. This CDR3 comprises 15 residues. Looked up from germline, CDR1 is SGHAT and CDR2 is FQNNGV. The CDR3: CASSLVGLYNSPLHF. The CDR3 DNA reads TGTGCCAGCAGCTTAGTAGGTCTCTATAATTCACCCCTCCACTTT.

This clonotype appeared a few times. The chain links TRBV2 to TRBJ2-5; TRBD1 matches at 7 bases. V dropped 10 bases and J dropped 2; count of bases not matched to a gene: 7. From germline, CDR1 is SNHLY and CDR2 FYNNEI. CDR3 size: 13 residues. CDR3 nucleotides: TGTGCCACCACAGGGGTTGAGCAAGAGACCCAGTACTTC. It encodes CATTGVEQETQYF.

This clonotype has more than one count but fewer than ten. This rearrangement joins TRBV12-5 to TRBJ1-1; possibly TRBD1 for D (5 bases). The germline V and J ends were trimmed by 3 bases and 5 bases, with 10 bases remaining between them. Germline V CDR1 and CDR2: LGHNT, FRNRAP. The CDR3 has 13 residues. CDR3 in DNA: TGTGCTAGTGGTTTTATGGGGGGGACTGAAGCTTTCTTT. Protein: CASGFMGGTEAFF.

The chain recombines TRBV5-5 with TRBJ2-7; 7 bases are a match to TRBD1. Trimming cost V 3 bases and J 3 bases; bases outside gene matches: 9. Germline-derived CDR1 and CDR2 are SGHKS and YYEKEE (reference sequence). The CDR3 sequence is 15 residues long. The DNA of the CDR3 is TGTGCCAGCAGCTGGCAATTCCAGGGGGACTACGAGCAGTACTTC. It encodes CASSWQFQGDYEQYF. Full variable domain (missing parts from reference TRBV5-5 and TRBJ2-7): DAGVTQSPTHLIKTRGQQVTLRCSPISGHKSVSWYQQVLGQGPQFIFQYYEKEERGRGNFPDRFSARQFPNYSSELNVNALLLGDSALYLCASSWQFQGDYEQYFGPGTRLTVT.

In its sample, this clonotype was seen a few times. V and J are TRBV2 and TRBJ2-7, with D possibly being TRBD2 (5 bases). The germline V gene has CDR1 SNHLY and CDR2 FYNNEI. This CDR3 is 14 amino acids long. Between the trimmed V and J ends, which lost 3 bases and 4 bases, there was a span of 13 bases. The CDR3 nucleotides read TGTGCCAGCAGTGAGCGGGCCCTTCCTTACGAGCAGTACTTC. This gives the protein CASSERALPYEQYF.

This clonotype has more than one count but fewer than ten. The J gene is TRBJ2-7, the V gene TRBV20-1; D not resolved. The CDR3 is 12 residues long. The V end lost 5 bases, the J end lost 4 bases, and 12 bases lay between the germline ends. Germline V gives CDR1 DFQATT, CDR2 SNEGSKA (reference sequence). DNA for the CDR3: TGCAGTGCTCCGGACCCCCCTTACGAGCAGTACTTC. It specifies CSAPDPPYEQYF.

The sample holds a few counts of this clonotype. V gene TRBV11-2 combines with J gene TRBJ1-1, with 10 bases matching TRBD1. Germline loops: CDR1 SGHAT, CDR2 FQNNGV. The CDR3 runs 16 residues. Trimming took 6 bases from V and 5 from J; bases not matched to a gene: 12. DNA of the CDR3: TGTGCCAGCAGTCATGACAGGGGGCCGGGAAGTACTGAAGCTTTCTTT. Its translation is CASSHDRGPGSTEAFF.

The table lists this clonotype with many counts. This rearrangement joins TRBV10-3 to TRBJ1-4, with TRBD1 matching 10 bases. Germline CDR1 ENHRY, CDR2 SYGVKD. The CDR3 has 14 residues. After removal of 6 bases from V and 3 bases from J, the junction contained 1 base not matched to a gene. CDR3 sequence (DNA): TGTGCCATCAGAGGACAGGGGGCTAATGAAAAACTGTTTTTT. This encodes CAIRGQGANEKLFF.

This clonotype was detected a few times. The J gene is TRBJ1-1, the V gene TRBV12-3 or TRBV12-4; D is unresolved. V was cut by 2 bases and J by 6 bases, with 4 bases left in between. This CDR3 is built from 11 residues. The CDR3 is CASSLSSEAFF. CDR3 in DNA: TGTGCCAGCAGTTTATCCTCTGAAGCTTTCTTT.

This clonotype came up a few times. The rearrangement joins TRBV2 to TRBJ2-5; TRBD1 matches at 7 bases. V shed 7 bases and J 5 bases; nucleotides not matched to a gene: 4. Germline V gene data show CDR1 as SNHLY and CDR2 as FYNNEI. The CDR3 length is 12 residues. The CDR3 DNA sequence: TGTGCCAGCAAAGGGGGCATGGAGACCCAGTACTTC. Amino acids: CASKGGMETQYF. The whole variable domain, remainder taken from reference TRBV2 and TRBJ2-5, is EPEVTQTPSHQVTQMGQEVILRCVPISNHLYFYWYRQILGQKVEFLVSFYNNEISEKSEIFDDQFSVERPDGSNFTLKIRSTKLEDSAMYFCASKGGMETQYFGPGTRLLVL.

This clonotype was recorded a few times. The chain carries TRBV7-8 and TRBJ2-5; 9 bases fit TRBD1. The V gene end was trimmed by 5 bases and the J gene end by 6 bases; junction bases not matched to a gene: 13. CDR3 length: 16 amino acids. CDR1 and CDR2 (germline): SGHVS, FQNEAQ. CDR3 nucleotide sequence: TGTGCCAGCAGCCCTAGCCGGGACAGGGTTGTCAAGACCCAGTACTTC. This translates into CASSPSRDRVVKTQYF.

The table lists this clonotype with a few counts. This chain joins TRBV5-1 and TRBJ2-1, with 10 bases that match TRBD1. Per the germline V gene, CDR1 is SGHRS and CDR2 is YFSETQ. The V gene end was trimmed by 4 bases and the J gene end by 9 bases; junction bases not matched to a gene: 10. The CDR3 loop spans 15 amino acids. The CDR3 DNA reads TGCGCCAGCAGCCCCCGACAGGGGGCTATGGGTGAGCAGTTCTTC. Translated: CASSPRQGAMGEQFF.

The rearrangement uses TRBV10-3 and TRBJ2-3; tentatively, D is TRBD2 (6 bases). Germline CDR1 reads ENHRY; CDR2 reads SYGVKD. V was trimmed by 10 bases and J by 0 bases, leaving 14 bases between them. The CDR3 is 14 amino acids. CDR3 DNA: TGTGCCACCCAGGACTACTCTAGCACAGATACGCAGTATTTT. The encoded protein is CATQDYSSTDTQYF.

This clonotype was recorded at least ten times. CDR3 protein: CASSYLRGVGSPLHF. Written as DNA, the CDR3 is TGTGCCAGCAGTTACCTACGGGGGGTAGGTTCACCCCTCCACTTT. The chain is built from TRBV6-5 and TRBJ1-6; D might be TRBD1 (5 bases). The V gene's germline CDR1 is MNHEY and CDR2 SVGAGI. Deletions cut 2 bases from V and 9 bases from J, with 14 bases between. This CDR3 has 15 residues.

J is TRBJ2-1 and V is TRBV3-1; no clear D. Trimming pared 1 base from V and 3 bases from J, leaving 10 bases between. This CDR3 has 15 amino acids. The germline gives CDR1 LGHDT, CDR2 YNNKEL (reference sequence). The CDR3 protein is CASSQAVMGYNEQFF. CDR3 coding DNA: TGTGCCAGCAGCCAAGCCGTAATGGGCTACAATGAGCAGTTCTTC.

The sample holds a few counts of this clonotype. This chain connects TRBV29-1 to TRBJ1-1; D perhaps matches TRBD1 (6 bases). Between the trimmed V and J ends, which lost 7 bases and 5 bases, there was a span of 17 bases. Germline V gene lookup returns CDR1 SQVTM and CDR2 ANQGSEA. This CDR3 is 13 amino acids long. This CDR3 is CSAAAGVGTEAFF. CDR3 DNA sequence: TGCAGCGCCGCAGCAGGGGTTGGAACTGAAGCTTTCTTT.

This clonotype was seen only a few times. This sequence joins TRBV5-1 and TRBJ2-7; tentative D call: TRBD1 (5 bases). This CDR3 is built from 13 residues. Germline CDR1 reads SGHRS; CDR2 reads YFSETQ. The V gene lost 4 bases and the J gene lost 6 bases, with 14 bases spanning the gap. The DNA of the CDR3 is TGCGCCAGCAGCGTAAGCCAGGGTTCCGAGCAGTACTTC. Translation gives CASSVSQGSEQYF.